The rows below give T cell receptor beta chains drawn from one sample of a study of tumor and adjacent non-tumor tissue in lung cancer. Each CDR3 protein is one row after TCRdb ran MiXCR on the multiplex PCR reads. The sample has 71,000 or so distinct CDR3 sequences, over 80% seen once; the top ten hold roughly 14%. The sample consisted of lung tumor tissue. The source is a woman in her fifties or sixties with non-small cell lung cancer. Both conserved end residues are part of each CDR3. D genes are given only for firm matches. The size field is filled for only some rows; it gives once, few, many or a size class.

size: NA; J: TRBJ2-3; V: TRBV20-1; D: TRBD2; CDR3: CSARGGLGLAILRATDTQYF; DNA: TGCAGTGCTAGAGGAGGGTTGGGACTAGCGATCCTCCGGGCCACAGATACGCAGTATTTT
size: few; J: TRBJ2-1; V: TRBV7-2; D: NA; CDR3: CASSLAQGAYNEQFF; DNA: TGTGCCAGCAGCTTGGCGCAAGGGGCATACAATGAGCAGTTCTTC
size: NA; J: TRBJ1-5; V: TRBV20-1; D: NA; CDR3: CSAQDGGRGSNQPRHF; DNA: TGCAGTGCTCAAGACGGGGGTCGTGGTAGCAATCAGCCCCGACATTTT
size: NA; J: TRBJ2-1; V: TRBV24-1; D: NA; CDR3: CATSKVSSRTYNEQFF; DNA: TGTGCCACCAGTAAGGTCAGCAGCAGAACCTATAATGAGCAGTTCTTC
size: NA; J: TRBJ2-1; V: TRBV20-1; D: NA; CDR3: CSARIPGRPREQFF; DNA: TGCAGTGCTAGGATCCCGGGGCGGCCACGTGAGCAGTTCTTC
size: NA; J: TRBJ1-5; V: TRBV6-1; D: NA; CDR3: CASSLYTNEPQHF; DNA: TGTGCCAGCAGCCTTTATACCAATGAGCCCCAGCATTTT
size: NA; J: TRBJ1-4; V: TRBV5-6; D: NA; CDR3: CASSFLGSSAEKLFF; DNA: TGTGCCAGTAGCTTCTTAGGGAGTTCTGCTGAAAAACTGTTTTTT
size: NA; J: TRBJ2-2; V: TRBV6-5; D: NA; CDR3: CASSYGGPLDTEELFF; DNA: TGTGCCAGCAGTTACGGGGGACCATTGGACACCGAGGAGCTGTTTTTT
size: NA; J: TRBJ2-1; V: TRBV11-2; D: NA; CDR3: CASSEGSSSYNEQFF; DNA: TGTGCCAGCAGCGAGGGGTCTAGCTCCTACAATGAACAGTTCTTC
size: many; J: TRBJ2-3; V: TRBV20-1; D: TRBD2; CDR3: CSARDLAGHADTQYF; DNA: TGCAGTGCTAGAGATTTAGCGGGCCATGCAGATACGCAGTATTTT
size: NA; J: TRBJ2-1; V: TRBV7-8; D: TRBD1; CDR3: CASSIKPGQGFYNEQFF; DNA: TGTGCCAGCAGTATTAAACCTGGACAGGGTTTTTACAATGAGCAGTTCTTC
size: NA; J: TRBJ2-5; V: TRBV24-1; D: NA; CDR3: CATSELQAAGETQYF; DNA: TGTGCCACCAGTGAATTACAGGCGGCAGGCGAGACCCAGTACTTC
size: few; J: TRBJ2-5; V: TRBV5-1; D: TRBD1; CDR3: CTSSLAINRGVETQYF; DNA: TGCACCAGCAGCTTGGCCATCAACAGGGGGGTTGAGACCCAGTACTTC
size: NA; J: TRBJ2-1; V: TRBV28; D: NA; CDR3: CASWGGHLSNEQFF; DNA: TGTGCCTCCTGGGGGGGACATCTCTCCAATGAGCAATTCTTC
size: NA; J: TRBJ2-2; V: TRBV29-1; D: NA; CDR3: CSVGPCVNTGELFF; DNA: TGCAGCGTTGGTCCATGTGTGAACACCGGGGAGCTGTTTTTT
size: NA; J: TRBJ1-1; V: TRBV4-1; D: NA; CDR3: CASSQTTVRTEAFF; DNA: TGCGCCAGCAGCCAGACAACAGTGAGGACCGAAGCTTTCTTT
size: NA; J: TRBJ1-6; V: TRBV28; D: TRBD1; CDR3: CASSLGTGNSPLYF; DNA: TGTGCCAGCAGTCTCGGGACAGGAAATTCACCCCTATACTTT
size: NA; J: TRBJ2-1; V: TRBV11-2; D: TRBD2; CDR3: CASSYIAGGHNEQLF; DNA: TGTGCCAGCAGCTATATAGCGGGAGGACACAATGAGCAGCTCTTC
size: NA; J: TRBJ2-7; V: TRBV20-1; D: NA; CDR3: CSDRSIERPPYEQYF; DNA: TGCAGTGATAGATCAATCGAGCGACCCCCCTACGAGCAATACTTT
size: many; J: TRBJ2-2; V: TRBV30; D: TRBD2; CDR3: CAWSGASGSTGELFF; DNA: TGTGCCTGGAGTGGGGCTAGCGGGAGTACCGGGGAGCTGTTTTTT
size: NA; J: TRBJ2-1; V: TRBV20-1; D: TRBD1; CDR3: CSARFYIGTGLHEQSF; DNA: TGCAGTGCTAGGTTTTATATCGGGACAGGTTTGCATGAGCAGTCATTC
size: NA; J: TRBJ2-7; V: TRBV10-3; D: TRBD2; CDR3: CVISRLAGGTNEQYF; DNA: TGTGTCATCAGTCGACTAGCGGGAGGAACCAACGAGCAGTACTTC
size: NA; J: TRBJ2-5; V: TRBV6-6; D: NA; CDR3: CASSNPGGRETQYF; DNA: TGTGCCAGCAGTAACCCGGGCGGCCGAGAGACCCAGTACTTC
size: NA; J: TRBJ2-2; V: TRBV11-2; D: NA; CDR3: CASSRAAAVGELLF; DNA: TGTGCCAGCAGCCGCGCTGCGGCGGTCGGGGAGCTGTTGTTT
size: NA; J: TRBJ2-5; V: TRBV6-1; D: NA; CDR3: CASRGLASLQETQYF; DNA: TGTGCCAGCAGGGGACTGGCTTCTCTCCAAGAGACCCAGTACTTC
size: NA; J: TRBJ2-7; V: TRBV20-1; D: NA; CDR3: CSARDTDGGSYGQYF; DNA: TGCAGTGCTAGAGATACCGACGGGGGCTCCTACGGGCAATACTTC
size: NA; J: TRBJ2-1; V: TRBV6-6; D: NA; CDR3: CAGSYANGSDNEQFF; DNA: TGTGCCGGCAGTTATGCTAACGGGAGTGACAATGAGCAGTTCTTC
size: NA; J: TRBJ2-1; V: TRBV20-1; D: NA; CDR3: CSAGRLVVSSYNEQFF; DNA: TGCAGTGCTGGAAGACTAGTGGTGAGCTCCTACAATGAACAGTTTTTC
size: NA; J: TRBJ2-7; V: TRBV10-3; D: NA; CDR3: CAISAKTARDLFYEQYF; DNA: TGTGCTATCAGTGCTAAAACGGCACGGGACTTGTTCTACGAGCAGTACTTC
size: few; J: TRBJ2-7; V: TRBV6-1; D: NA; CDR3: CVSTPIGEVYEQYF; DNA: TGTGTCAGCACTCCGATAGGGGAGGTCTACGAGCAGTACTTC
size: NA; J: TRBJ2-2; V: TRBV18; D: NA; CDR3: CASSPLHPVLTGELFF; DNA: TGTGCCAGCTCACCTCTACACCCAGTACTCACCGGGGAGCTGTTTTTT
size: NA; J: TRBJ2-1; V: TRBV12-3/TRBV12-4; D: NA; CDR3: CASRVVGYNEQFF; DNA: TGTGCCAGCAGGGTTGTAGGGTATAATGAGCAGTTCTTC
size: NA; J: TRBJ2-5; V: TRBV4-1; D: NA; CDR3: CASSQAKRNGQETLNF; DNA: TGCGCTAGCAGCCAAGCCAAGAGGAACGGCCAAGAGACCCTGAATTTC
size: medium-sized; J: TRBJ2-7; V: TRBV6-1; D: TRBD1; CDR3: CASSARGLIINEQYF; DNA: TGTGCCAGCAGCGCCAGGGGGCTAATTATAAACGAGCAGTACTTC
size: once; J: TRBJ1-1; V: TRBV20-1; D: NA; CDR3: CSARQSLSTEAFF; DNA: TGCAGTGCTCGACAGTCGTTGAGCACTGAAGCTTTCTTT
size: NA; J: TRBJ2-1; V: TRBV5-1; D: NA; CDR3: CASSLGRSLTRPHEQFF; DNA: TGCGCCAGCAGCTTGGGAAGATCTTTGACTAGACCCCATGAGCAGTTCTTC
size: once; J: TRBJ2-5; V: TRBV6-5; D: NA; CDR3: CASSRASETQYF; DNA: TGTGCAAGCAGTCGCGCCTCAGAGACCCAATACTTC
size: NA; J: TRBJ2-3; V: TRBV20-1; D: TRBD2; CDR3: CNAVGGLVLDTQNF; DNA: TGCAATGCGGTAGGCGGACTAGTTCTTGATACGCAGAATTTT
size: NA; J: TRBJ2-3; V: TRBV11-2; D: NA; CDR3: CASRQVQDAPGTQYF; DNA: TGTGCCAGCAGGCAAGTACAGGACGCCCCAGGTACGCAGTATTTT
size: NA; J: TRBJ2-3; V: TRBV7-3; D: NA; CDR3: CASSLTGRRNTQYF; DNA: TGTGCCAGCAGCTTAACAGGGAGAAGGAATACGCAGTATTTT
size: NA; J: TRBJ2-7; V: TRBV20-1; D: NA; CDR3: CSAEDRSVPYEQYF; DNA: TGCAGTGCAGAAGACAGGTCCGTCCCCTACGAGCAATACTTC
size: NA; J: TRBJ2-5; V: TRBV11-1; D: NA; CDR3: CASSRDIGVRETQYF; DNA: TGTGCCAGCTCCCGGGACATCGGCGTACGAGAGACCCAGTACTTC